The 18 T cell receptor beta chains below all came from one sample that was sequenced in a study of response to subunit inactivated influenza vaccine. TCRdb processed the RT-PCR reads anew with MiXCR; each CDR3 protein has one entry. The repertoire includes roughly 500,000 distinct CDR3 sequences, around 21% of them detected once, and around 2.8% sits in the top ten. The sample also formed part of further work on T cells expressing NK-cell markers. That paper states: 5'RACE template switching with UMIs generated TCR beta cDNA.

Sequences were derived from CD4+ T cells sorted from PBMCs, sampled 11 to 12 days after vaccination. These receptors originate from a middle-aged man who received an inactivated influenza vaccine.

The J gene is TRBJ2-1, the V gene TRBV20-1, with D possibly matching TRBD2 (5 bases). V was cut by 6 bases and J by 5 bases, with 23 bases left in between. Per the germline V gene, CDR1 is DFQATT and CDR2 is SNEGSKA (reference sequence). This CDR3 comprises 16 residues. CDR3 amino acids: CSAPRVGGAAHNEQFF. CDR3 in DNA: TGCAGTGCCCCACGGGTTGGCGGAGCGGCACACAATGAGCAGTTCTTC.

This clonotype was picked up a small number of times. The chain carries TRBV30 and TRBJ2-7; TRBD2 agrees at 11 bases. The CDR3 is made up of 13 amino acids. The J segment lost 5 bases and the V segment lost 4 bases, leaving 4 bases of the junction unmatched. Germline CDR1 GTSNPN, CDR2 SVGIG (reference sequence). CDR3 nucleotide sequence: TGTGCCTGGAATCTAGCGGGGGGCCACGAGCAGTACTTC. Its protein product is CAWNLAGGHEQYF.

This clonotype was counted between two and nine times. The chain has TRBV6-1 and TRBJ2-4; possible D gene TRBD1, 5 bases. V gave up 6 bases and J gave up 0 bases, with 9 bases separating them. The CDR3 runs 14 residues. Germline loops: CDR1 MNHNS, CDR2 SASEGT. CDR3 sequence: CASSTGEAKNIQYF. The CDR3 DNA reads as TGTGCCAGCAGCACAGGCGAAGCCAAAAACATTCAGTACTTC.

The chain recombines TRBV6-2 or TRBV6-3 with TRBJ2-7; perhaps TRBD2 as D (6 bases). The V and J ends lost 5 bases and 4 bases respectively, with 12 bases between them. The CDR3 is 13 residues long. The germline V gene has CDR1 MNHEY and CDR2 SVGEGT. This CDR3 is CASSGTLGYEQYF. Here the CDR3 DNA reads TGTGCCAGCAGTGGGACTTTGGGATACGAGCAGTACTTC.

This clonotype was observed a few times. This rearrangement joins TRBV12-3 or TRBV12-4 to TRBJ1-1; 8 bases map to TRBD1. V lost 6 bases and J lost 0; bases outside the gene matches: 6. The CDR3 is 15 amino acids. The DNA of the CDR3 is TGTGCCAGCAGCCATGACAGGGGAATGAACACTGAAGCTTTCTTT. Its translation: CASSHDRGMNTEAFF.

The CDR3 DNA follows: TGCAGTGCTAGGCCCTACCCTGGCTACACCTTC. Protein: CSARPYPGYTF. V is TRBV20-1 and J is TRBJ1-2; D uncertain. V lost 3 bases to trimming and J lost 7 bases, with 9 bases between them. Germline CDR1 DFQATT, CDR2 SNEGSKA (reference sequence). The CDR3 contains 11 residues.

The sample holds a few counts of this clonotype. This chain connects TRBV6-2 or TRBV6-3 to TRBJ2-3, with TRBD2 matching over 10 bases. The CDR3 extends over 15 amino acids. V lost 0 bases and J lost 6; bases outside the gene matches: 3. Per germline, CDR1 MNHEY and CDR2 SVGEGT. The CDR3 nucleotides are TGTGCCAGCAGTTACTCGGGACTAGCGACGGATACGCAGTATTTT. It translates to CASSYSGLATDTQYF.

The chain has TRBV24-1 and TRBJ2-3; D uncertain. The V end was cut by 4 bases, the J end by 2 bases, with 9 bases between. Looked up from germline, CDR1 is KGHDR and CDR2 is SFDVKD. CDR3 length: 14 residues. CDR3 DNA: TGTGCCACCAGTGACAGGAGACCCACAGATACGCAGTATTTT. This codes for CATSDRRPTDTQYF.

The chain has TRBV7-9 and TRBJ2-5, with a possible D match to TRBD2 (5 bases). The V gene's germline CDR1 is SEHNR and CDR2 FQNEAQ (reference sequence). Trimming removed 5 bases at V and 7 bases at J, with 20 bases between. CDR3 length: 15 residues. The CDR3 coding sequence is TGTGCCAGCAGCCACCCAGCGAGGGAAAGTAGGACCCAGTACTTC. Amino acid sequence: CASSHPARESRTQYF.

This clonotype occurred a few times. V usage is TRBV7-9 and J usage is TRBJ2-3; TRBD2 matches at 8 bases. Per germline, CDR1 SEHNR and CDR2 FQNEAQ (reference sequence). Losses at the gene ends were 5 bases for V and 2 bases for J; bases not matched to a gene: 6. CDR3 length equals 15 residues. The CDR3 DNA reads TGTGCCAGCAGCCCGATAGCGGGGCTCACAGATACGCAGTATTTT. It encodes CASSPIAGLTDTQYF.

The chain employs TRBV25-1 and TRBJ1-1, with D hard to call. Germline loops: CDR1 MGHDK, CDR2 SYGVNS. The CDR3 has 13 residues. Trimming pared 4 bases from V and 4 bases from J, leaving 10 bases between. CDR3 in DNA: TGTGCCAGCAGTGGTCCGGGCGGCACTGAAGCTTTCTTT. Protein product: CASSGPGGTEAFF.

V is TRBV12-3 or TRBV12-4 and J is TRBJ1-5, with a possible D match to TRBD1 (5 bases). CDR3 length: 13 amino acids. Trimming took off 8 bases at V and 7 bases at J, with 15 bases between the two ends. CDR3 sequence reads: CASRDGADQPQHF. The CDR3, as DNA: TGTGCCAGCCGGGACGGCGCAGACCAGCCCCAGCATTTT.

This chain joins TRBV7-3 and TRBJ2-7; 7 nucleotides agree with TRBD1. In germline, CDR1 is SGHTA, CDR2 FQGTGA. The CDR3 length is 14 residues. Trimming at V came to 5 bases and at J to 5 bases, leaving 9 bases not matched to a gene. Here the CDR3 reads CASSPDRWNHEQYF. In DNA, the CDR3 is TGTGCCAGCAGCCCGGACAGGTGGAACCACGAGCAGTACTTC.

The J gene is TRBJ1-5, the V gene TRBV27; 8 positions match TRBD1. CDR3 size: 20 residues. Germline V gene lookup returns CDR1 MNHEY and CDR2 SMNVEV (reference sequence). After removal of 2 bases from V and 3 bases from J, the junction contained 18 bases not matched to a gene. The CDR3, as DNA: TGTGCCAGCAGTTTAAGATTCTTAGCCACAGGGGGATTCACCAATCAGCCCCAGCATTTT. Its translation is CASSLRFLATGGFTNQPQHF.

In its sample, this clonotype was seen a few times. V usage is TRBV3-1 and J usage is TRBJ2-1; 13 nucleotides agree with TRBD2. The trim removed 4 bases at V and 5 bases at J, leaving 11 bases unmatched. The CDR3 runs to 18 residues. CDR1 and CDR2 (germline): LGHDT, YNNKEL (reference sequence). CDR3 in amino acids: CASSPYSGLAGVHNEQFF. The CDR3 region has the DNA TGTGCCAGCAGCCCCTATTCCGGACTAGCGGGAGTTCACAATGAGCAGTTCTTC.

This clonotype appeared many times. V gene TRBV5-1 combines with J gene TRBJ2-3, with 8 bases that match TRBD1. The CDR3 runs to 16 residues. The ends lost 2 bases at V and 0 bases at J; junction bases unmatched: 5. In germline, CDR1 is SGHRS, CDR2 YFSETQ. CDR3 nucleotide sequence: TGCGCCAGCAGCTTAGGACAGGGATCTAGCACAGATACGCAGTATTTT. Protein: CASSLGQGSSTDTQYF.

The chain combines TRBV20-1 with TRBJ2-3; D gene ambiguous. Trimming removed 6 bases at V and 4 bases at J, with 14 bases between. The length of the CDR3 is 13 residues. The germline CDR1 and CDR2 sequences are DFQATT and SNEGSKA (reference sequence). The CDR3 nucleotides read TGCAGTGCCCTAAGAGATAGTGCAGATACGCAGTATTTT. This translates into CSALRDSADTQYF.

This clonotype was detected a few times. The DNA of the CDR3 is TGTGCCAGCAGTTACTCAACAGGGATAACAGATACGCAGTATTTT. As protein: CASSYSTGITDTQYF. The gene calls are TRBV6-5 and TRBJ2-3; perhaps TRBD1 as D (6 bases). Trimming removed 0 bases at V and 3 bases at J, with 10 bases between. CDR1 is MNHEY, CDR2 SVGAGI, per germline. The CDR3 contains 15 residues.